This entry lists 3 T cell receptor beta chains sequenced from one sample in a study of PD-L1 blockade in urothelial cancer. TCRdb's table, derived via immunoSEQ multiplex PCR, lists solely in-frame clones and lacks some. The sample comprises 50,000 to 60,000 clones, approximately 86% of which are singletons, and 2.9% rests with the top ten. The sample consisted of PBMCs, taken around atezolizumab (anti-PD-L1) treatment. The receptors stem from a man aged 50-59 years with urothelial cancer.

The rearrangement links TRBV7-8 to TRBJ2-2, with TRBD2 matching over 14 bases. V dropped 5 bases and J dropped 6; count of bases not matched to a gene: 2. This CDR3 region has 15 residues. Germline V gene data show CDR1 as SGHVS and CDR2 as FQNEAQ. CDR3 region: CASSPGLAGAGELFF. The CDR3 DNA reads as TGTGCCAGCAGCCCGGGACTAGCGGGAGCCGGGGAGCTGTTTTTT.

The chain recombines TRBV2 with TRBJ1-5; tentatively, D is TRBD1 (6 bases). The germline V gene encodes CDR1 SNHLY and CDR2 FYNNEI. This CDR3 region has 15 residues. The ends were cut back, 7 bases at V and 3 bases at J, with 16 bases in the middle. The CDR3 sequence is CASKGQPEINQPQHF. DNA of the CDR3: TGTGCCAGCAAAGGACAGCCCGAGATCAATCAGCCCCAGCATTTT. The whole variable domain, remainder taken from reference TRBV2 and TRBJ1-5, is EPEVTQTPSHQVTQMGQEVILRCVPISNHLYFYWYRQILGQKVEFLVSFYNNEISEKSEIFDDQFSVERPDGSNFTLKIRSTKLEDSAMYFCASKGQPEINQPQHFGDGTRLSIL.

This chain connects TRBV7-8 to TRBJ1-5, with 7 bases identical to TRBD1. Germline CDR1 SGHVS, CDR2 FQNEAQ. The V gene end was trimmed by 5 bases and the J gene end by 5 bases; junction bases not matched to a gene: 6. The CDR3 runs 14 residues. CDR3 region: CASSADRAHQPQHF. Here the CDR3 DNA reads TGTGCCAGCAGCGCCGACAGGGCCCATCAGCCCCAGCATTTT.